The subject of this entry is one T cell receptor beta chain. This sample is drawn from a study of blood T cell repertoires in COVID-19. Whole-study context: Samples representing acute and convalescent COVID-19 were sourced from the United States, Italy and Spain. Sources were T cells, B-cell-depleted T cells, or PBMCs; the material itself was cDNA or gDNA.

Some clones are missing from TCRdb's copy, which holds only in-frame ones; the method was immunoSEQ multiplex PCR. The table lists hundreds of thousands of clones, roughly 88% of them singletons. Study members were between about 18 and 95 years old and lived in 24 US regions. Participant-reported clinical history was the basis for cohort assignment. CDR3 length: 17 amino acids. The trim removed 1 base at V and 8 bases at J, leaving 13 bases unmatched. Germline-derived CDR1 and CDR2 are LGHDT and YNNKEL (reference sequence). The clonotype was recovered from a woman between 45 and 60 years old who had recovered from COVID-19. Sequenced: PBMCs or T cells enriched from blood (not recorded which). V and J are TRBV3-1 (or the pseudogene TRBV3-2) and TRBJ1-4; 7 nucleotides agree with TRBD1. The CDR3 protein is CASSQVKPTGLREKLFF. The CDR3 region has the DNA TGTGCCAGCAGCCAAGTCAAACCGACAGGGTTACGAGAAAAACTGTTTTTT.